These 8 T cell receptor beta chains were sequenced from one sample in a study of T cells in Graves' hyperthyroidism and ophthalmopathy (dated 2019 in TCRdb). Receptors were amplified or captured by multiplex PCR. Instrument used: Illumina HiSeq 2000. TCR beta CDR3 regions were amplified from RNA transcripts. For the first round of RT-PCR on the TCR CDR3, the HTBI primer set was used together with the Qiagen OneStep RT-PCR kit. TCRdb redid the processing of the public reads, applying fastp at Q25 and MiXCR, and retained in-frame beta chains. Every distinct CDR3 protein forms one entry, paired with its most common genes and DNA. The sample table contains about 840,000 distinct CDR3 sequences; only one count was recorded for around 39% of them. The ten most abundant clones make up about 9% of the sample. Input material: blood. Receptors were obtained from a man aged 18 to 30 with Graves' hyperthyroidism.

V gene TRBV7-8 combines with J gene TRBJ1-1; D gene uncertain. CDR3 length equals 18 residues. The germline gives CDR1 SGHVS, CDR2 FQNEAQ. Trimming took off 1 base at V and 3 bases at J, with 21 bases between the two ends. CDR3 sequence (DNA): TGTGCCAGCAGCTTAGATCCGACAAGGGATATGATGGACACTGAAGCTTTCTTT. It is translated as CASSLDPTRDMMDTEAFF. The full variable domain, completed using reference TRBV7-8 and TRBJ1-1, is GAGVSQSPRYKVAKRGQDVALRCDPISGHVSLFWYQQALGQGPEFLTYFQNEAQLDKSGLPSDRFFAERPEGSVSTLKIQRTQQEDSAVYLCASSLDPTRDMMDTEAFFGQGTRLTVV.

This clonotype was counted ten times or more. J is TRBJ2-5 and V is TRBV2; TRBD1 or TRBD2 may be the D gene (5 bases each). The CDR3 runs to 13 residues. The ends were cut back, 8 bases at V and 4 bases at J, with 14 bases in the middle. CDR1 is SNHLY and CDR2 is FYNNEI in the germline V gene. This CDR3 is CASGPGPGETQYF. The CDR3 DNA sequence: TGTGCCAGCGGCCCGGGGCCGGGAGAGACCCAGTACTTC.

The CDR3 protein is CASSEDSHEQYF. In DNA, the CDR3 is TGTGCCAGCAGTGAAGATTCTCACGAGCAGTACTTC. The chain combines TRBV6-6 with TRBJ2-7; D unclear. There are 12 residues in the CDR3. CDR1 is MNHNY and CDR2 is SVGAGI in the germline V gene (reference sequence). Deletions cut 5 bases from V and 5 bases from J, with 10 bases between.

This clonotype was seen ten or more times. This chain uses TRBV19 with TRBJ1-5; D is undetermined. The length of the CDR3 is 15 residues. The V and J ends lost 5 bases and 4 bases respectively, with 15 bases between them. Germline CDR1 LNHDA, CDR2 SQIVND (reference sequence). In DNA form, the CDR3 reads TGTGCCAGTAGTTTCGGCGTACTGTCGAATCAGCCCCAGCATTTT. Translating it yields CASSFGVLSNQPQHF. Based on the CDR3 plus reference TRBV19 and TRBJ1-5, the full variable domain is DGGITQSPKYLFRKEGQNVTLSCEQNLNHDAMYWYRQDPGQGLRLIYYSQIVNDFQKGDIAEGYSVSREKKESFPLTVTSAQKNPTAFYLCASSFGVLSNQPQHFGDGTRLSIL.

Note on this clonotype: Just one base apart from a much larger clone, this may be a read error. The rearrangement links TRBV5-4 to TRBJ2-6; no reliable D call. Trimming took 4 bases from V and 2 from J, leaving 7 bases between them. The CDR3 contains 14 residues. Germline CDR1 reads SGHNT; CDR2 reads YYREEE (reference sequence). The CDR3 coding sequence is TGTGCCAGCAGCAGGGCTACTGGGGCCAACGTCCTGACTTTC. This gives the protein CASSRATGANVLTF.

This chain joins TRBV7-9 and TRBJ2-7; 9 nucleotides agree with TRBD1. The germline V gene has CDR1 SEHNR and CDR2 FQNEAQ (reference sequence). V dropped 4 bases and J dropped 6; count of bases not matched to a gene: 7. The CDR3 is 14 amino acids. The DNA of the CDR3 is TGTGCCAGCAGCTCGGGACAGGGTTGGGGCGAGCAGTACTTC. Protein sequence: CASSSGQGWGEQYF.

This clonotype showed up many times. V and J are TRBV19 and TRBJ1-1; no firm D call. Germline V gives CDR1 LNHDA, CDR2 SQIVND (reference sequence). The CDR3 extends over 15 amino acids. The germline V and J ends were trimmed by 5 bases and 0 bases, with 13 bases remaining between them. The CDR3: CASSGLGGMNTEAFF. The DNA for the CDR3 is TGTGCCAGTAGTGGCCTCGGAGGGATGAACACTGAAGCTTTCTTT. Full variable domain (remainder filled in from reference TRBV19 and TRBJ1-1): DGGITQSPKYLFRKEGQNVTLSCEQNLNHDAMYWYRQDPGQGLRLIYYSQIVNDFQKGDIAEGYSVSREKKESFPLTVTSAQKNPTAFYLCASSGLGGMNTEAFFGQGTRLTVV.

This clonotype has more than one count but fewer than ten. The gene calls are TRBV25-1 and TRBJ1-1; D perhaps matches TRBD1 (6 bases). This CDR3 is built from 18 residues. The germline V gene has CDR1 MGHDK and CDR2 SYGVNS. V was cut by 0 bases and J by 1 base, with 18 bases left in between. CDR3 coding DNA: TGTGCCAGCAGTGAATATTATACAGGGAGGAAGGGGAACACTGAAGCTTTCTTT. Amino acid sequence: CASSEYYTGRKGNTEAFF. Full variable domain (rest looked up from reference TRBV25-1 and TRBJ1-1): EADIYQTPRYLVIGTGKKITLECSQTMGHDKMYWYQQDPGMELHLIHYSYGVNSTEKGDLSSESTVSRIRTEHFPLTLESARPSHTSQYLCASSEYYTGRKGNTEAFFGQGTRLTVV.